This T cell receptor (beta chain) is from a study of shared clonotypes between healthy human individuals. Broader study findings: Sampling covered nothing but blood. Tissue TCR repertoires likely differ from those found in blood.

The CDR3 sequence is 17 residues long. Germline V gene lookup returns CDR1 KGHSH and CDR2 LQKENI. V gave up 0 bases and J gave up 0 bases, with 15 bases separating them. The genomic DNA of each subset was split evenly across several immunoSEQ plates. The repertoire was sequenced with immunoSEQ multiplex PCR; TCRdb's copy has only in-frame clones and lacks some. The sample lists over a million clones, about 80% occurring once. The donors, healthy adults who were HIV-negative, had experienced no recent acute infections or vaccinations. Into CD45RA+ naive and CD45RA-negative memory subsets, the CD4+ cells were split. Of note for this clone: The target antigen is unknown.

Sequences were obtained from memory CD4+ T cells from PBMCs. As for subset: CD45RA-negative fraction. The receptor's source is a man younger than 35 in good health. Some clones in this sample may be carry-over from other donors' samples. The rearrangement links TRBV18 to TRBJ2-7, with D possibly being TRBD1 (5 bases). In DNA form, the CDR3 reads TGTGCCAGCTCACCACCCCAGGGCGGCCCTAGCTCCTACGAGCAGTACTTC. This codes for CASSPPQGGPSSYEQYF.